These 19 T cell receptor beta chains came from one sample sequenced in a study of T cell repertoires and HLA-DP antigens. No antigen is known for these receptors. TCRdb's table, derived via immunoSEQ multiplex PCR, lists solely in-frame clones and lacks some. The data contain about 110,000 clones, roughly 92% of them singletons. The sample comprised CD4+ T cells from PBMCs. These receptors came from a woman between 18 and 29 years old in good health and CMV-seronegative.

The CDR3 spells CASSLKQGAAGRETQYF. The DNA of the CDR3 is TGCGCCAGCAGCTTGAAACAGGGGGCTGCAGGGCGAGAGACCCAGTACTTC. This chain links TRBV5-1 with TRBJ2-5; 9 bases agree with TRBD1. From germline, CDR1 is SGHRS and CDR2 YFSETQ. This CDR3 has 17 amino acids. J was trimmed by 4 bases and V by 1 base; bases with no gene match: 11.

The V gene is TRBV11-2, the J gene TRBJ2-2, with D possibly TRBD1 on 5 matching bases. CDR3 length equals 15 residues. The V and J ends lost 6 bases and 3 bases respectively, with 14 bases between them. CDR1 is SGHAT and CDR2 is FQNNGV in the germline V gene. The CDR3 nucleotides read TGTGCCAGCAGGGCAGGGCGGAGTCACACCGGGGAGCTGTTTTTT. It codes for CASRAGRSHTGELFF. The whole variable domain, filled in from reference TRBV11-2 and TRBJ2-2, reads EAGVAQSPRYKIIEKRQSVAFWCNPISGHATLYWYQQILGQGPKLLIQFQNNGVVDDSQLPKDRFSAERLKGVDSTLKIQPAKLEDSAVYLCASRAGRSHTGELFFGEGSRLTVL.

The chain links TRBV15 to TRBJ2-3; possible D gene TRBD2, 5 bases. The CDR3 consists of 15 residues. CDR1 and CDR2 from the germline V gene are LNHNV and YYDKDF (reference sequence). The V end was cut by 0 bases, the J end by 4 bases, with 11 bases between. The CDR3 DNA reads TGTGCCACCAGCAGAGATGAGGGCGGCCCAGATACGCAGTATTTT. Translation: CATSRDEGGPDTQYF.

This chain joins TRBV5-1 and TRBJ1-1; 7 bases line up with TRBD1. This CDR3 region has 14 residues. V was clipped by 4 bases and J by 5 bases; unmatched bases: 8. CDR1 and CDR2 from the germline V gene are SGHRS and YFSETQ. This chain's CDR3 is CASSQEGGRTEAFF. CDR3 DNA: TGCGCCAGCAGCCAAGAAGGGGGCCGGACTGAAGCTTTCTTT.

The rearrangement uses TRBV7-2 and TRBJ2-7, with D uncertain. CDR1 is SGHTA and CDR2 is FQGNSA in the germline V gene. The V gene lost 3 bases and the J gene lost 5 bases, with 11 bases spanning the gap. The CDR3 loop spans 13 amino acids. The CDR3 region is CASSFSGGNEQYV. CDR3 coding DNA: TGTGCCAGCAGCTTCTCTGGTGGGAACGAGCAGTACGTC.

The chain uses TRBV9 and TRBJ2-1; D not certain. V lost 0 bases and J 9 bases, leaving 7 bases between the germline ends. This CDR3 is built from 12 residues. Germline CDR1 SGDLS, CDR2 YYNGEE. The CDR3 bases are TGTGCCAGCAGCGTAGAGGGTGGTGAGCAGTTCTTC. It codes for CASSVEGGEQFF.

This chain uses TRBV7-6 with TRBJ1-1, with D possibly being TRBD1 (5 bases). Per the germline V gene, CDR1 is SGHVS and CDR2 is FNYEAQ. V lost 3 bases to trimming and J lost 4 bases, with 12 bases between them. The CDR3 is 14 residues long. In DNA form, the CDR3 reads TGTGCCAGCAGCTTGCAGGGTTGGGTCACTGAAGCTTTCTTT. Protein: CASSLQGWVTEAFF.

The chain uses TRBV6-6 and TRBJ2-5, with 10 bases matching TRBD2. This CDR3 contains 14 residues. V lost 6 bases to trimming and J lost 3 bases; unmatched junction nucleotides: 4. Germline loops: CDR1 MNHNY, CDR2 SVGAGI (reference sequence). The CDR3 reads CASRRAGGEETQYF. The DNA for the CDR3 is TGTGCCAGCAGGAGAGCGGGAGGGGAAGAGACCCAGTACTTC.

The chain recombines TRBV27 with TRBJ2-1; maybe TRBD1 (6 bases). From germline, CDR1 is MNHEY and CDR2 SMNVEV (reference sequence). Trimming pared 3 bases from V and 9 bases from J, leaving 9 bases between. The CDR3 loop spans 12 amino acids. The CDR3 protein is CASSFQGIEQFF. CDR3 DNA sequence: TGTGCCAGCAGTTTTCAGGGGATTGAGCAGTTCTTC.

The chain combines TRBV7-9 with TRBJ2-5; 9 nucleotides line up with TRBD2. The ends lost 5 bases at V and 4 bases at J; junction bases unmatched: 5. Germline CDR1 reads SEHNR; CDR2 reads FQNEAQ (reference sequence). CDR3 length: 14 amino acids. CDR3 sequence: CASSLSGRRETQYF. CDR3 DNA sequence: TGTGCCAGCAGCCTTAGCGGGAGAAGAGAGACCCAGTACTTC.

The J gene is TRBJ2-7, the V gene TRBV5-5; the D call may be TRBD1 or TRBD2 (5 bases each). Germline values: CDR1 SGHKS, CDR2 YYEKEE (reference sequence). V lost 0 bases and J 2 bases, leaving 12 bases between the germline ends. The CDR3 is 15 residues long. The CDR3 region is CASSLEVGPTYEQYF. CDR3 in DNA: TGTGCCAGCAGCTTGGAGGTGGGACCTACCTACGAGCAGTACTTC.

The gene calls are TRBV28 and TRBJ2-1, with TRBD1 matching 7 bases. With V trimmed by 6 bases and J by 5 bases, 10 bases remained unmatched. The CDR3 is 15 amino acids. Per the germline V gene, CDR1 is MDHEN and CDR2 is SYDVKM. The CDR3 bases are TGTGCCAGCAGCCCGGGACAGTGGGCTCACAATGAGCAGTTCTTC. Its translation is CASSPGQWAHNEQFF.

The rearrangement joins TRBV14 to TRBJ2-6, with 9 bases that match TRBD1. V dropped 4 bases and J dropped 0; count of bases not matched to a gene: 7. Germline V CDR1 and CDR2: SGHDN, FVKESK. This CDR3 is built from 18 residues. The CDR3 loop reads CASSRKTGGGSGANVLTF. The CDR3 DNA sequence: TGTGCCAGCAGCCGAAAAACAGGGGGCGGCTCTGGGGCCAACGTCCTGACTTTC.

This rearrangement joins TRBV6-1 to TRBJ1-1; the D gene is possibly TRBD1 (5 bases). The V and J ends lost 6 bases and 0 bases respectively, with 8 bases between them. From germline, CDR1 is MNHNS and CDR2 SASEGT. This CDR3 region has 13 residues. The CDR3 DNA sequence: TGTGCCAGCAGGGCAGGGATGAACACTGAAGCTTTCTTT. It is translated as CASRAGMNTEAFF.

The DNA for the CDR3 is TGCGCCAGCAGTTCCGGACTAGCGGGATCGGCCTCCATAGATACGCAGTATTTT. Protein product: CASSSGLAGSASIDTQYF. The chain combines TRBV4-1 with TRBJ2-3; 12 nucleotides align to TRBD2. Germline loops: CDR1 MGHRA, CDR2 YSYEKL. This CDR3 region has 18 residues. V lost 6 bases to trimming and J lost 5 bases; unmatched junction nucleotides: 15.

This rearrangement joins TRBV5-6 to TRBJ1-4; D is possibly TRBD1 (6 bases). The V end was cut by 4 bases, the J end by 4 bases, with 14 bases between. Germline CDR1 and CDR2: SGHDT and YYEEEE. The CDR3 runs 15 residues. CDR3 nucleotide sequence: TGTGCCAGCAGCGAGGAAGGCAGGGGTAATGAAAAACTGTTTTTT. Protein product: CASSEEGRGNEKLFF.

The chain recombines TRBV7-2 with TRBJ2-3; D might be TRBD1 (5 bases). This CDR3 is 13 amino acids long. The V end lost 1 base, the J end lost 6 bases, and 8 bases lay between the germline ends. Germline V gene sequence: CDR1 SGHTA, CDR2 FQGNSA. Here the CDR3 DNA reads TGTGCCAGCAGCTTAGAGGCAGGGGATACGCAGTATTTT. Its protein is CASSLEAGDTQYF.

This chain uses TRBV18 with TRBJ2-1; D not certain. Germline V gives CDR1 KGHSH, CDR2 LQKENI. The CDR3 is made up of 15 amino acids. The germline V and J ends were trimmed by 1 base and 0 bases, with 7 bases remaining between them. Here the CDR3 reads CASSPLGTSYNEQFF. The CDR3 DNA reads TGTGCCAGCTCACCACTGGGAACCTCCTACAATGAGCAGTTCTTC.

The rearrangement uses TRBV5-1 and TRBJ2-7; TRBD2 agrees at 11 bases. The CDR3 has 16 amino acids. The germline V gene encodes CDR1 SGHRS and CDR2 YFSETQ. V lost 0 bases, J lost 3 bases, and 5 bases stayed unmatched. The CDR3 coding sequence is TGCGCCAGCAGCTTGGCACTAGCGGGAGTCAACTACGAGCAGTACTTC. This codes for CASSLALAGVNYEQYF.